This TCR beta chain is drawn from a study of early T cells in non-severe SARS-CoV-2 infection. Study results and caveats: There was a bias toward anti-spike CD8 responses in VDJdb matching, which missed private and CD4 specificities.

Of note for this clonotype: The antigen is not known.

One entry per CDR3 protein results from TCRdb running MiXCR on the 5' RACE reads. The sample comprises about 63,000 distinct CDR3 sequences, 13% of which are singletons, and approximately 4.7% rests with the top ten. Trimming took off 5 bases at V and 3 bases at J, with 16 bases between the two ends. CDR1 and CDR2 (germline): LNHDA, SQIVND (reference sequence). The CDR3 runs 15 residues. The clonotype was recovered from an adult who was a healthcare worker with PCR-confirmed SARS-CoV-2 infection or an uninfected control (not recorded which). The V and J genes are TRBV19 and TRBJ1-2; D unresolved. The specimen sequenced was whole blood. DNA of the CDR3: TGTGCCAGTAGTCCTCAACGGTCCCTATACTATGGCTACACCTTC. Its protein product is CASSPQRSLYYGYTF.